This T cell receptor beta chain comes out of a study of cytomegalovirus exposure and HLA in healthy donors (dated by TCRdb to about 2017). General notes on the study: An earlier analysis of 587 of the donors reported approximately 290 Gb of sequence data and 117 million unique TCR beta sequences from about 179 million T cells. An early release covering 550 to 700 HLA-typed donors comprised around 300 gigabases of sequencing data and 65 million to 100 million unique TCR sequences. Among the roughly 390 genotyped donors, 75% to 90% belonged to the genetic ancestry cluster associated with self-reported Caucasian donors. The study aimed to test whether signatures of past pathogen exposure could be identified by cataloging public T cell receptors. The study used immunosequencing to profile the T cell repertoires of approximately 650 subjects and linked those repertoires to cytomegalovirus serostatus. Besides the first cohort of hundreds of subjects, a separate validation cohort made up of roughly 130 different subjects was used. High-throughput TCR immunosequencing, statistical association of individual TCRs with disease status, and machine learning were combined to predict cytomegalovirus infection status. To study patterns of TCR occurrence, a later analysis re-analyzed previously published TCR beta repertoires from more than 550 donors and added high-resolution HLA genotyping. The later analysis used no new phenotypic data to find candidate immune exposures, relying instead on TCR beta sequences and their occurrence across donors. In an earlier analysis of about 590 of the donors, high-throughput TCR beta sequencing was used to judge whether each TCR beta V gene segment behaved as functional or pseudogenic. Donor age, sex, ethnicity and CMV serostatus were collected together with the repertoire data. In a later genetic analysis, genome-wide SNP genotypes for about three fifths of the roughly 670 donors were used, and that subset was treated as a discovery cohort. Every discovery cohort repertoire had been produced on one sequencing platform. Class I and class II HLA loci were covered by the typing at four-digit resolution. The number of donors typed differed by locus, with 629-630 for A, B, C, DRB1 and DQB1, 522 for DQA1, some 570 for DPA1, and approximately 470 for DPB1. Roughly 5 DR-DQ haplotypes were handled as single units for association and clustering, since linkage in the cohort was strong. Among about 370 genotyped donors of the cohort, an average of approximately 240,000 unique TCR beta nucleotide sequences was sequenced per donor, of which 15% to 20% were non-productive.

Here is what the overall study found, with its caveats: In both the original and validation cohorts, the classifier was reported to diagnose cytomegalovirus status with high specificity and sensitivity. According to a later analysis, TCR association rates differed among HLA loci, with DRB1 alleles showing the most associated TCRs and HLA-C alleles showing the fewest. A further reported finding was that TCR beta sequences accurately predicted the HLA-A and HLA-B alleles for most subjects in the first cohort. In a later analysis, 16,951 TCR beta sequences were associated with specific HLA alleles at a false discovery rate of 0.05. A group of highly shared sequence variants was considered likely to be a technical artifact of the sequencing pipeline. Linkage disequilibrium might explain the correlated functional status among segregating V segments, but an unknown experimental factor could not be ruled out. A later analysis found that HLA-associated TCR beta chains were more clonally expanded and had lower generation probabilities than equally common non-associated chains. In the study, 150 to 200 TCR beta chains were listed as associated with cytomegalovirus. Most TCR sequences were observed very rarely across donors, whereas some public TCRs were present in many individuals. A later analysis reported that several top co-occurrence clusters appeared linked to parvovirus B19, influenza, CMV and Epstein-Barr virus. Some IMGT-functional V segments, including TRBV6-2 and TRBV6-3, could not be told apart with the 87-base-pair reads, so those segments were excluded. Because counts were too low, roughly 18 rarely observed V segments, including chromosome 9 orphons, were left out of the earlier analysis of some 640 of the donors. A later analysis found that most CMV-associated TCR beta chains appeared HLA-restricted, with HLA associations seemingly driven largely by CMV exposure. Sequencing depth was assumed to be roughly uniform across donors in the presence/absence analyses, though that assumption may not hold. In vitro tests confirmed that a few of the cytomegalovirus-associated TCR beta chains recognize cytomegalovirus antigens. According to a later genetic analysis, donors in an Asian-associated ancestry cluster had fewer N-insertions in productive TCRs than the approximately 650-donor mean. In this cohort, only TCR beta chains were sequenced, and detectable features were limited by the absence of alpha or paired-chain data. Broadly in line with IMGT annotations, most TCR beta V segments showed up in productive rearrangements about 90% or about 30% of the time in an earlier analysis of several hundred of the donors. An association between a missense DCLRE1C variant and V-gene and J-gene trimming of TCR beta chains was found in a later genetic analysis and replicated in an independent cohort. The authors suggested that the approach could potentially be generalized to other disease states and immunological phenotypes. Because HLA typing was missing for some donors at each locus, association tests included only the typed subset. For the cohort, immune exposure information was limited to CMV serostatus. When HLA alleles, especially DR and DQ, strongly co-occurred, attributing TCR associations to individual alleles was difficult.

A word on this clone: No cognate antigen has been identified for it.

Receptor amplification or capture employed the immunoSEQ multiplex PCR assay. For the multiplex PCR, a mixture combining 60 forward primers for TCR Vbeta segments and 13 reverse primers for TCR Jbeta segments was used. Amplification of the CDR3 region of rearranged TCR beta genes was performed with a multiplex PCR assay on genomic DNA. On the Illumina HiSeq System, the amplified TCR beta libraries were sequenced as 87-base-pair reads. The original methods were these. Across the 500 to 750 repertoires, a later analysis counted around 80 million unique TCR beta chains, roughly 11 million of which were shared by at least two donors. To remove PCR and sequencing errors, raw reads were error-corrected and collapsed into unique sequences using a nearest-neighbor algorithm that merged closely related sequences. V, D and J gene segments were assigned by aligning CDR3 sequences to IMGT reference sequences. For a sequence to be retained, at least a six-nucleotide match to both a V gene segment and a J gene segment was required. A rearrangement was called productive if the CDR3 had no stop codons and remained in frame with V and J, and every other rearrangement was called non-productive. CDR3 was defined according to IMGT convention as the region running from the second conserved V-encoded cysteine to the conserved J-encoded phenylalanine. In an earlier analysis of 587 of the donors, sequences lacking an unambiguous match to a single V gene segment were excluded. In an earlier analysis of 450 to 750 of the donors, a V segment was called functional when productive rearrangements were above 56.7%, and segregating when the standard deviation between donors exceeded 5%. A statistical classification framework was built to diagnose cytomegalovirus status from the catalog of TCR beta chain sequences. In a later analysis, TCR nucleotide sequences were compared against IMGT/GENE-DB human TR gene sequences so that V and J genes could be assigned. A later analysis assigned CDR3 sequences and most-parsimonious VDJ recombination scenarios with the TCRdist pipeline. In a later analysis, each TCR beta chain was defined by its CDR3 amino acid sequence together with its V-gene family, and reads without a unique V-gene family were excluded. To address suspected cross-contamination and a sequencing artifact, a later analysis removed under 600 highly shared, low-generation-probability nucleotide sequences. A later analysis calculated a clonal expansion index for each public chain from normalized within-repertoire ranks of inferred template counts. In a later analysis, generation probabilities were computed with a VDJ recombination model fitted to out-of-frame rearrangements, and the resulting probabilities were checked against IGoR. In a later analysis, TCR-TCR, TCR-HLA and TCR-CMV co-occurrence was scored with hypergeometric tests, and a repertoire-size bias correction was applied to TCR pairs. A later analysis estimated false discovery rates by permuting HLA or CMV assignments 20 times. In a later analysis, co-occurring TCRs were grouped using DBSCAN, and TCRdist sequence similarity was added for clustering within HLA-allele-positive subsets. Repertoires with fewer than 30,000 or more than 120,000 public chains, plus five repertoires with anomalous nucleotide sharing, were excluded from co-occurrence clustering. TCRdb obtained this table from immuneACCESS and retained in-frame rearrangements with V and J assigned. These tables miss some clones; where compared with another copy, unresolved V genes account for less than half of the shortfall, and the remainder is unexplained. The D gene and trimming were derived from the DNA, and the V and J assignments and clone size from that table. The data table for this sample lists approximately 140,000 clones. The ten largest clones capture roughly 1.6% of the sample.

The germline V gene sets CDR1 to MNHEY and CDR2 to SVGAGI. Inclusive of the bounding cysteine and phenylalanine, the CDR3 is 15 residues long. CDR3 DNA only is kept here, 45 bases in frame from base 1. The germline ends are 16 bases apart after V is trimmed by 6 bases and J by 4 bases. In total, 600 or so healthy bone marrow donors made up the cohort. All cohort members were sampled while nominally healthy, although unrecorded immune exposures were likely present. The donor tested CMV seronegative, placing the donor among the 350 or so seronegative members of the cohort. Each donor provided a peripheral blood sample, and peripheral blood mononuclear cells were used for TCR beta sequencing. Genomic DNA was extracted from the blood cell samples with the Qiagen DNeasy Blood Extraction Kit.

The chain employs TRBV6-5 and TRBJ1-3; perhaps TRBD1 is the D gene, with 6 bases matching. The sequenced sample was PBMCs. The sequence was collected from a woman in her 50s in good health and CMV-seronegative. The CDR3 reads as follows: CASRSGGHDGNTIYF. The DNA sequence is given as TGTGCCAGCAGGAGCGGGGGGCATGACGGAAACACCATATATTTT.